This T cell receptor (beta chain) comes out of a study of sequential checkpoint blockade in melanoma. On the study more broadly: First-line arms were nivolumab then ipilimumab, or the reverse, randomized 1:1. Maintenance nivolumab came after either treatment sequence.

Libraries were prepared by immunoSEQ multiplex PCR; TCRdb keeps only in-frame clonotypes and omits some of them. This table holds about 27,000 clones, 75% to 80% found once. Germline V CDR1 and CDR2: MGHRA, YSYEKL. The J segment lost 4 bases and the V segment lost 4 bases, leaving 3 bases of the junction unmatched. CDR3 length: 14 residues. Treatment noted: randomized to nivolumab then ipilimumab (arm A) or the reverse (arm B). None of the patients previously received DNA-damaging chemotherapy. PBMC sorting kept live CD3+CD8+ cells without CD19 or CD56. The specimen was CD8+ T cells sorted from blood (inferred from file names), collected from a patient given nivolumab and ipilimumab in sequence. V is TRBV4-1 and J is TRBJ2-3, with TRBD2 matching over 9 bases. This clonotype was sampled from a human donor with melanoma. The chain's CDR3 is CASSPRTSADTQYF. In DNA, the CDR3 is TGCGCCAGCAGCCCCCGGACTAGCGCAGATACGCAGTATTTT.